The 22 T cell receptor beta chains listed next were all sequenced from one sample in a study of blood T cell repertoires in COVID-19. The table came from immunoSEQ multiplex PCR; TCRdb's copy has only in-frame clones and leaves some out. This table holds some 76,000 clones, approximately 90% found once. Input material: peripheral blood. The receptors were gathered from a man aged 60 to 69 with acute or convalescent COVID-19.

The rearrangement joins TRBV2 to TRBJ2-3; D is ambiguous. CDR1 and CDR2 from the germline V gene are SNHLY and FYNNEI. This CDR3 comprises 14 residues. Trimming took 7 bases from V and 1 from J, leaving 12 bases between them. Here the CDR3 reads CASIVLRGTDTQYF. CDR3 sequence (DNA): TGTGCCAGCATAGTCTTACGTGGCACAGATACGCAGTATTTT.

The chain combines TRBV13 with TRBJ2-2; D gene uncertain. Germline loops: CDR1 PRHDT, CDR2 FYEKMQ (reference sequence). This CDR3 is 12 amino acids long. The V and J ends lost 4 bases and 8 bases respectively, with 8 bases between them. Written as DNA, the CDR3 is TGTGCCAGCAGCTCCTTCGGGGGGGAGCTGTTTTTT. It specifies CASSSFGGELFF.

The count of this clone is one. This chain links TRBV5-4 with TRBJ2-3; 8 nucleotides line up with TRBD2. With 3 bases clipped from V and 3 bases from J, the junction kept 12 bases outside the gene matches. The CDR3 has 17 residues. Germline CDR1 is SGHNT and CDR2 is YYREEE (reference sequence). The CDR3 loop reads CASSSSTGGISTDTQYF. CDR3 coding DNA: TGTGCCAGCAGCTCGTCAACGGGGGGGATATCGACAGATACGCAGTATTTT.

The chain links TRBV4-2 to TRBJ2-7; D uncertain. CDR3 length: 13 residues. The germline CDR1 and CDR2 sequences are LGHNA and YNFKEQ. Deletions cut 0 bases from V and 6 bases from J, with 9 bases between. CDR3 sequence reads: CASSQEPDSEQYF. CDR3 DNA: TGTGCCAGCAGCCAAGAGCCCGACTCCGAGCAGTACTTC.

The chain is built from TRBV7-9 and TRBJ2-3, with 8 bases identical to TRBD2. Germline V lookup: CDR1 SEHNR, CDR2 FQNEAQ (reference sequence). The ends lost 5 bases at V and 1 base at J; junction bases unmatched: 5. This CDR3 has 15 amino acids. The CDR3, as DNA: TGTGCCAGCAGCCGTAAGGGACTAGGCACAGATACGCAGTATTTT. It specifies CASSRKGLGTDTQYF.

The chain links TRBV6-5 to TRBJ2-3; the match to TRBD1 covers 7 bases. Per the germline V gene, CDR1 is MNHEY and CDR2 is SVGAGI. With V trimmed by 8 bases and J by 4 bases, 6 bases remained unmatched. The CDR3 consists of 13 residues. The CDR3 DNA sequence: TGTGCCAGCCTAACAGGGGTGGCAGATACGCAGTATTTT. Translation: CASLTGVADTQYF.

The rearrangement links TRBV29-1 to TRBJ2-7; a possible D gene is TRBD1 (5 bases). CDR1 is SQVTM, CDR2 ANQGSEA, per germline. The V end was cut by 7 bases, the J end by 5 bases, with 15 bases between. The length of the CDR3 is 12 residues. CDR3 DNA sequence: TGCAGCGCTTTGACTCAGGGCAACGAGCAGTACTTC. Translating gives CSALTQGNEQYF.

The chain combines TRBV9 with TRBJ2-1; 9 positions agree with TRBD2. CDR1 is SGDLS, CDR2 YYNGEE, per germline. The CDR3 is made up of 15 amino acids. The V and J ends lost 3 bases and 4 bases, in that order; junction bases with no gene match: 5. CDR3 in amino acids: CASSEGREGYNEQFF. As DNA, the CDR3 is TGTGCCAGCAGCGAGGGGCGGGAGGGGTACAATGAGCAGTTCTTC.

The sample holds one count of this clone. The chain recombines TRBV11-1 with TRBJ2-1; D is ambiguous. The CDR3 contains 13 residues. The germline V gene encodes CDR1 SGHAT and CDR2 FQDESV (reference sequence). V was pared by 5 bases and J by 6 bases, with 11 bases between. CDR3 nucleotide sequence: TGTGCCAGCAGCCCCCCGGTTAGCAATGAGCAGTTCTTC. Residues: CASSPPVSNEQFF.

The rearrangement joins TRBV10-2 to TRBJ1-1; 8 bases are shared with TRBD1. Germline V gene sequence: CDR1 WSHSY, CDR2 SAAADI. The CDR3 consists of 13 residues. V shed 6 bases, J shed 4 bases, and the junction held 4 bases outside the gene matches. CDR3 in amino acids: CASRRTGTTEAFF. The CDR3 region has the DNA TGCGCCAGCAGAAGGACAGGGACCACTGAAGCTTTCTTT.

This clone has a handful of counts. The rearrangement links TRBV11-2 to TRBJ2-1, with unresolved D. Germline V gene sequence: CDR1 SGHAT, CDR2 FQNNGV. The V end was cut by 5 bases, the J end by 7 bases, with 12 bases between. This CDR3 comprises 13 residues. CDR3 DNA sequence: TGTGCCAGCAGCCGAGAGGCGGTAAATGAGCAGTTCTTC. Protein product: CASSREAVNEQFF.

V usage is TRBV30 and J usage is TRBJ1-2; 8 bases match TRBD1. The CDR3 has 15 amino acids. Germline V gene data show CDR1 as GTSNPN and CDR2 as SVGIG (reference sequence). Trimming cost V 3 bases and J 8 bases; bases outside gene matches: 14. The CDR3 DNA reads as TGTGCCTGGAGCCCGGACAGGGACCCTGAGTACGGCTACACCTTC. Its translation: CAWSPDRDPEYGYTF.

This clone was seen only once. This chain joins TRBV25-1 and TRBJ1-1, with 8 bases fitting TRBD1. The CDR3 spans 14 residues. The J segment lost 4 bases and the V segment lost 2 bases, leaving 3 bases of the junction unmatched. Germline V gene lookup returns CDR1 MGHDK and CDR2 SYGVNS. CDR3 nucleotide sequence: TGTGCCAGCAGTGAACCAGGGGGCGGCACTGAAGCTTTCTTT. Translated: CASSEPGGGTEAFF. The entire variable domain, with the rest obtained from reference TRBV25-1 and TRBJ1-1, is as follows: EADIYQTPRYLVIGTGKKITLECSQTMGHDKMYWYQQDPGMELHLIHYSYGVNSTEKGDLSSESTVSRIRTEHFPLTLESARPSHTSQYLCASSEPGGGTEAFFGQGTRLTVV.

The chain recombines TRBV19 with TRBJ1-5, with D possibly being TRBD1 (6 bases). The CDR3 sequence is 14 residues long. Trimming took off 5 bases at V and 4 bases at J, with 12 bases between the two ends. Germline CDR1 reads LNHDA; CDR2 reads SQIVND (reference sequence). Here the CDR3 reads CASSAGDENQPQHF. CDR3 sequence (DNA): TGTGCCAGTAGTGCAGGGGATGAGAATCAGCCCCAGCATTTT. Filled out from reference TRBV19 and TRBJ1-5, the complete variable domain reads DGGITQSPKYLFRKEGQNVTLSCEQNLNHDAMYWYRQDPGQGLRLIYYSQIVNDFQKGDIAEGYSVSREKKESFPLTVTSAQKNPTAFYLCASSAGDENQPQHFGDGTRLSIL.

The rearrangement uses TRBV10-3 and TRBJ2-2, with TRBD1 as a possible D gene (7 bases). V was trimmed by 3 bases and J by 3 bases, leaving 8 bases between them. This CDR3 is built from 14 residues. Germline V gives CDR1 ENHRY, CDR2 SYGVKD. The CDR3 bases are TGTGCCATCAGTGACAGGGGGGACACCGGGGAGCTGTTTTTT. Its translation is CAISDRGDTGELFF.

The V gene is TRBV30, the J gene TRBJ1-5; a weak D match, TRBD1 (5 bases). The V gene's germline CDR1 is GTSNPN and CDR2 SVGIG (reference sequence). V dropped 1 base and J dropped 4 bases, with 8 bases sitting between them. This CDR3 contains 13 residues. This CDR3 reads CAWSEQENQPQHF. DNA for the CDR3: TGTGCCTGGAGTGAACAGGAAAATCAGCCCCAGCATTTT.

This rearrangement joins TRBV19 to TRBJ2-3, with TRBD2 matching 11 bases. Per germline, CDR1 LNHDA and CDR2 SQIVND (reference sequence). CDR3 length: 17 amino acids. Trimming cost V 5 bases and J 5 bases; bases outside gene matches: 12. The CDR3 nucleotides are TGTGCCAGTAGTGTCTCCCCTAGCGGGGGGCGGAGAGATACGCAGTATTTT. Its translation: CASSVSPSGGRRDTQYF.

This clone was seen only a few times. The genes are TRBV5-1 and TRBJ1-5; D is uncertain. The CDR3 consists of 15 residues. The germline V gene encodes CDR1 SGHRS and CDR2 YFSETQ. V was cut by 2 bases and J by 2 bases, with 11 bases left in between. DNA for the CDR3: TGCGCCAGCAGCTTAGGAGGGATGGGCAATCAGCCCCAGCATTTT. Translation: CASSLGGMGNQPQHF.

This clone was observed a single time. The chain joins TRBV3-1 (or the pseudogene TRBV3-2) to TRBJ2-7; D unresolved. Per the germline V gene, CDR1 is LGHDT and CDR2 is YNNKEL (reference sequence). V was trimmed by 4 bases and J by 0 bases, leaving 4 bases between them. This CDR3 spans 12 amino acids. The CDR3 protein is CASSPSSYEQYF. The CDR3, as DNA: TGTGCCAGCAGCCCCTCCTCCTACGAGCAGTACTTC.

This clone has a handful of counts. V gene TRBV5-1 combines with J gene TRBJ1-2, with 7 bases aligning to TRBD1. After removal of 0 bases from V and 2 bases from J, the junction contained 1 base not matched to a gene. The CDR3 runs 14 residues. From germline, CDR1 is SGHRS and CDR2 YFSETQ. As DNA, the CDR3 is TGCGCCAGCAGCTTGGGGACAGGCAACTATGGCTACACCTTC. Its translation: CASSLGTGNYGYTF.

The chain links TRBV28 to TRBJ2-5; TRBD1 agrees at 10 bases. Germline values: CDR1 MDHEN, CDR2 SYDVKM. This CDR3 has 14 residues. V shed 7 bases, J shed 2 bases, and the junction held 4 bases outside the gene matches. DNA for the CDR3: TGTGCCAGCAATGACAGGGGGCATCAAGAGACCCAGTACTTC. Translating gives CASNDRGHQETQYF.

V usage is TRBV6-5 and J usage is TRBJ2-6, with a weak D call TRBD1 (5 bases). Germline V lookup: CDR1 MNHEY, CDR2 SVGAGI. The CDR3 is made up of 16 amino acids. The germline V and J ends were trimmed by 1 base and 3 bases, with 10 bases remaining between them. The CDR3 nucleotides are TGTGCCAGCAGTTACTTTTCCCAGGGTGGGGCCAACGTCCTGACTTTC. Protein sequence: CASSYFSQGGANVLTF.